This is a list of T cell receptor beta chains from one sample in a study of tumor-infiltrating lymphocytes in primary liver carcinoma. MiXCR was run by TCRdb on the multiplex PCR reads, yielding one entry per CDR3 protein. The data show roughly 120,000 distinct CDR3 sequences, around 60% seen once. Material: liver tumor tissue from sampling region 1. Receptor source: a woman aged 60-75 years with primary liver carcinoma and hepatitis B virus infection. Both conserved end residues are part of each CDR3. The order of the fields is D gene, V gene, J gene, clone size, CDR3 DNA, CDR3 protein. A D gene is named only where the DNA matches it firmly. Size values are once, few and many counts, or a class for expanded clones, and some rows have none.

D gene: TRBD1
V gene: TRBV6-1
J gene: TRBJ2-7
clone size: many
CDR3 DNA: TGTGCCAGCAACCTGGGGGGGACAGGGCCCTACGAGCAGTACTTC
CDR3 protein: CASNLGGTGPYEQYF

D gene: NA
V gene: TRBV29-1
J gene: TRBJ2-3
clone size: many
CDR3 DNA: TGCAGCGGCCAGGGGGGACTAGAGGCAGATACGCAGTATTTT
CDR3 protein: CSGQGGLEADTQYF

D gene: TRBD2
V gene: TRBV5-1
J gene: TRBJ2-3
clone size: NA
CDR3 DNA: TGCGCCAGCAGCACCGGGACTAGCGGGAGGACAGATACACAGTATTTT
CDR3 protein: CASSTGTSGRTDTQYF

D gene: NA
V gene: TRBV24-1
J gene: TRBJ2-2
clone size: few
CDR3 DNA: TGTGCCACCAGGGCCGAGACGAACACCGGGGAGCTGTTTTTT
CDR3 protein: CATRAETNTGELFF

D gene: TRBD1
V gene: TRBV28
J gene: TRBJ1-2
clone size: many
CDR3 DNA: TGTGCCAGCAGTTGGCCCGGGACAGGGGAGGGCTACACCTTC
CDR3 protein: CASSWPGTGEGYTF

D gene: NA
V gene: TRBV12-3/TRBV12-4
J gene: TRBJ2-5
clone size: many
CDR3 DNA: TGTGCCAGCAGTTTTATGGGCGGAGGCCAAGAGACCCAGTACTTC
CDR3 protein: CASSFMGGGQETQYF

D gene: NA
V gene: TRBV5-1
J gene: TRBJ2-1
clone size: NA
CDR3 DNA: TGCGCCAGCAAGAAGAGGACTGGTTACAATGAGCAGTTCTTC
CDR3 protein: CASKKRTGYNEQFF

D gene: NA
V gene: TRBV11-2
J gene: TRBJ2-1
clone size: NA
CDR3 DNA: TGTGCCAGCAGCTTACGTGCATCCGCGAGCTCCAACAATGAGCAGTTCTTC
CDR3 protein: CASSLRASASSNNEQFF

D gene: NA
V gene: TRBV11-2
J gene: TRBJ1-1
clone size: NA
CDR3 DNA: TGTGCCAGCAGCTTAGAAAGAGGCACTGAAGCTTCCTTT
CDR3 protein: CASSLERGTEASF

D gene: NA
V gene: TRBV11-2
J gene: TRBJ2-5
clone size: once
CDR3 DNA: TGTGCCAGCAGCCTAGGTGTCGAGAGGACCCAGTATTTC
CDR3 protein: CASSLGVERTQYF

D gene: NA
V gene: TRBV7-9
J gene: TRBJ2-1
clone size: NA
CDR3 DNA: TGTGCCAGCAGCCAGACAGGACTCCCCTCGCAGTTCTTC
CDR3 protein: CASSQTGLPSQFF

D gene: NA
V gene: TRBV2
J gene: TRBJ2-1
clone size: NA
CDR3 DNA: TGTGCCAGAAGTGAAACGGGGTGTCTTGGGAGTGAGCAGTTCTTC
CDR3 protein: CARSETGCLGSEQFF

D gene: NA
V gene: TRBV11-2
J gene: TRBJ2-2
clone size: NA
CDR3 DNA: TGTGCCGGCGGCTCGGGACCTACAGGAGGGGAGCTGTTTTTT
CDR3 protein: CAGGSGPTGGELFF

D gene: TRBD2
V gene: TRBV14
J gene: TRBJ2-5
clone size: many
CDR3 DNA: TGTGCCAGCAGCCAAGGCGTGACGGGAGGCGACGAGACCCAGTACTTC
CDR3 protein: CASSQGVTGGDETQYF

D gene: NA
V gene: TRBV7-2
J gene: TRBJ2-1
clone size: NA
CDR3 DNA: TGTGCCAGCAGAACTGACACCAACGAGCAGTTCTTC
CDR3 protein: CASRTDTNEQFF

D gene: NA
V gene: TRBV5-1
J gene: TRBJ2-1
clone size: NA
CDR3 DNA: TGCGCCAGCAGCCCCCTGGTAGACAGGGCAGGGACTAGTAGGCAGCGTGAGCAGTTCTTC
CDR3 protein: CASSPLVDRAGTSRQREQFF

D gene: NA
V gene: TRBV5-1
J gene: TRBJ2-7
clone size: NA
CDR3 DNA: TGCGCCAGCAGCGCCCGGCAGTCTATTGGGAGCCCCTACGAGCAGTACTTC
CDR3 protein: CASSARQSIGSPYEQYF

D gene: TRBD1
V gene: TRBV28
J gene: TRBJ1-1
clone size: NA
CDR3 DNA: TGTGCCAGCAGTGCCATTGACAGGGGGGAAGCTTTATTT
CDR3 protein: CASSAIDRGEALF

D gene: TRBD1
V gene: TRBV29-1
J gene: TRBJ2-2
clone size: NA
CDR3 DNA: TGTAGCGTTTTTAGGGGGCAGGCCGGGGAGCTGTTTTTT
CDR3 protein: CSVFRGQAGELFF

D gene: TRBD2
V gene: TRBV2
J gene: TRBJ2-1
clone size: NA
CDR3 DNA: TGTGCCAGCAGAGACTTAGCGGGAGGGATGAATGAGCAGTTCTTC
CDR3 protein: CASRDLAGGMNEQFF

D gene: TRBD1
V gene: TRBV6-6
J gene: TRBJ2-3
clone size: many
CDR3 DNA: TGTGCCAGCAGCGACGGGACAGGGGGAACAGATACGCAGTATTTT
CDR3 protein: CASSDGTGGTDTQYF

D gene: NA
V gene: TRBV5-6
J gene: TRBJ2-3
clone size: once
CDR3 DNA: TGTGCCGCTGGGTCGGAAGAGAGGACTAGCACAGATACGCAGTATTTT
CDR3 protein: CAAGSEERTSTDTQYF

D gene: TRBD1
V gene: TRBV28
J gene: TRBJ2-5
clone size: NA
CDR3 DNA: TGTGCCAGCAGTCCGCCGGGACAGGTGAAGACCCAGTACTTC
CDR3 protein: CASSPPGQVKTQYF

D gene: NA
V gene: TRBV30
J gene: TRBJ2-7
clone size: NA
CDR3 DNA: TGTGCCCGCGAAGGGACGGCCTACGAGCAGTACTTC
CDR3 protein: CAREGTAYEQYF

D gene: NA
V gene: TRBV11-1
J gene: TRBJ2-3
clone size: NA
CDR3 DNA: TGTGTCAGCACCCGAGGTCTACAAACAGATACACAGTATTTT
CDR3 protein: CVSTRGLQTDTQYF

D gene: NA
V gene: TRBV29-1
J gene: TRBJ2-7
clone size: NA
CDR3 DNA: TGCAGCGTTGGGAATATCGGACCGCACGAGCAGTACTTC
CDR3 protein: CSVGNIGPHEQYF

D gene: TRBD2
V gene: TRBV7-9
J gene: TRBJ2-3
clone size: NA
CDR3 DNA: TGTGCCAGCAGCTTATCAACGGGAGGCCCAGATACGCAGTATTTT
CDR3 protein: CASSLSTGGPDTQYF

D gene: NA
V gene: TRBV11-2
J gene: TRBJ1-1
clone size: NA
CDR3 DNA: TGTGCCAGCAGCTTAGCGCATGGGGCCACTGAAGCTGTCTTT
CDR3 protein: CASSLAHGATEAVF

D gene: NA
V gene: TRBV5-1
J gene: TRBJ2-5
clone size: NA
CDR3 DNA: TGCGCCAGCAGCTCTGGACAAGCGGATCCAGAGACCCAGTACTTC
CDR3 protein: CASSSGQADPETQYF

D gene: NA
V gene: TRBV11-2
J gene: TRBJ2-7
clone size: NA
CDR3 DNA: TGTACCAGCAGCTTAGGGGCAGTAGAGCAGTACTTC
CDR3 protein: CTSSLGAVEQYF

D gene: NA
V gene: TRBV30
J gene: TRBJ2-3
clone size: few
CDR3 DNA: TGTGCCTGGAGTGGGCTAGCAGGCACAGATACGCAGTATTTT
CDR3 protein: CAWSGLAGTDTQYF

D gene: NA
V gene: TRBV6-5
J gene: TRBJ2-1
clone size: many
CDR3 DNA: TGTGCCAGCAGTTACTCAAGGGGTTACAATGAGCAGTTCTTC
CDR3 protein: CASSYSRGYNEQFF

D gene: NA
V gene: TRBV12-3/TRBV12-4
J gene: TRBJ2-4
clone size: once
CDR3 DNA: TGTGCCGGCAGCCCAGGGAGTGCAATCATTCAGTACTTC
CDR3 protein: CAGSPGSAIIQYF

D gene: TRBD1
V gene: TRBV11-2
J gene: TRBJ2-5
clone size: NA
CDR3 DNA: TGTGCTAGCAGCCTAGAAGGACAGGCTTTTTCGGAGACCCTATACTTC
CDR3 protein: CASSLEGQAFSETLYF

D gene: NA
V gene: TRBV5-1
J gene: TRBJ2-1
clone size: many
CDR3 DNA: TGCGCCAGCAGCTTTACCCTAGGCTACAATGAGCAGTTCTTC
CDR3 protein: CASSFTLGYNEQFF

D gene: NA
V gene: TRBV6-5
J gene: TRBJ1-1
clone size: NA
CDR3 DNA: TGTGCCAGCAACAGAGACATTAACACCGAAGCTTTCTTT
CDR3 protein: CASNRDINTEAFF

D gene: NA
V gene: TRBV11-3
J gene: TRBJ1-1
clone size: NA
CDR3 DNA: TGTGCAAGCAGCCGTTCACTAGTCACTGAAGCTTTCTTT
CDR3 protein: CASSRSLVTEAFF

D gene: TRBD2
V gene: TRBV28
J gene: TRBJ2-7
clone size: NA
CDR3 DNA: TGTGCCAGCAGTTTATCCAGCGGGAGAGAATACGAGCAGTACTTC
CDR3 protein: CASSLSSGREYEQYF

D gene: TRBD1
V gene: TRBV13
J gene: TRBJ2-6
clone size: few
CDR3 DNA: TGTGCCAGCAGCCCCAGACAGGGGGTCCAATCGGGTGGGGCCAACGTCCTGACTTTC
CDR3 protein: CASSPRQGVQSGGANVLTF

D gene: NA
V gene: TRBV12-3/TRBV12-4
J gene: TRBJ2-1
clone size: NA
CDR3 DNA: TGTGCCAGCAGCCCCACCAATGAGCAGTTCTTC
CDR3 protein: CASSPTNEQFF

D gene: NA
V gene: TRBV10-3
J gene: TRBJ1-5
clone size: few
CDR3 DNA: TGTGCCATCAGTGAAACAGGGCCTAATCAGCCCCAGCATTTT
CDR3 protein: CAISETGPNQPQHF

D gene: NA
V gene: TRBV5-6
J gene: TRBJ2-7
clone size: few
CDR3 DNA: TGTGCCAGCACCTCAGCCGCCCGACTAGTTTCCGAGCAGTACTTC
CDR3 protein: CASTSAARLVSEQYF

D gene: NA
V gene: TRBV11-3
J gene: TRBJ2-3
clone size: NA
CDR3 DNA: TGTGCCAGGAGCCATAACATAAATACGCAGTATTTC
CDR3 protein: CARSHNINTQYF

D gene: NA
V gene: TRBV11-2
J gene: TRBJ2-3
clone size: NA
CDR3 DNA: TGTGATAGCAGCCCACAGAGGGGGGGCTCAGATACGCAGTATTTT
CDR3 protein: CDSSPQRGGSDTQYF

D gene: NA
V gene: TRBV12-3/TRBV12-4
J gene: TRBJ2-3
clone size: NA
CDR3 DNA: TGTGCCGGCAGTATCCGCCAGGGTGGCACAGATACGCAGTATTTT
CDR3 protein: CAGSIRQGGTDTQYF

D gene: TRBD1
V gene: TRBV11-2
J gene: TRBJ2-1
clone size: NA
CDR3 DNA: TGCGCCAGCAGCTTCCGGGACAGGGGTTTCAATAGGCAGTTCTTC
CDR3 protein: CASSFRDRGFNRQFF

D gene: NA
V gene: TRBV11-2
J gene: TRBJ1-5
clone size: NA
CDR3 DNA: TGTACCAGCAGCGCAAGGACTAGCGGGAGGGGAGGAACAGATACGCAGCATTTT
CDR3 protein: CTSSARTSGRGGTDTQHF

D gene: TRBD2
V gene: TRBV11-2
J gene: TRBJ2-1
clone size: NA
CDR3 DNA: TGCGCCAGCAGCCCGACTAGCGGGACCAATGAGCAGTTCTTC
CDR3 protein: CASSPTSGTNEQFF

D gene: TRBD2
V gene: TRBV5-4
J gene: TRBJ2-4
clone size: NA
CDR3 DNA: TGTGCCAGCAGCTTGAAAAGTGCTAGCGGGAGGCCCCAAGCCAAAAACATTCAGTACTTC
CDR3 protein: CASSLKSASGRPQAKNIQYF

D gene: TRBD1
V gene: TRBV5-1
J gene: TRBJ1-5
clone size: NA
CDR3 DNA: TGCGCCAGCAGCGTATCAGGGGGGTATCAGCCCCAGCATTTT
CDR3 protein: CASSVSGGYQPQHF

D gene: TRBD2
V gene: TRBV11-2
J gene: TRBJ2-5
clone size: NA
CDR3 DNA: TGTGCCGGTAGCCCAAGGACTAGTACACAAGAGACCCAGTACTTC
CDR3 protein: CAGSPRTSTQETQYF

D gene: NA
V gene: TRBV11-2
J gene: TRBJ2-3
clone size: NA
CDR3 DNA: TGTGCCAGCAGCTTCCCTAGCGTCCGGGATACGCAGTATTTT
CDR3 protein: CASSFPSVRDTQYF

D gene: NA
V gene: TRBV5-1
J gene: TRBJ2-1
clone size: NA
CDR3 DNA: TGCGCTAGCAGCCCCCTGGCGGACAGGGGAGGGACTAGTAGGCAGCGTGAGCAGTTCTTC
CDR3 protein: CASSPLADRGGTSRQREQFF

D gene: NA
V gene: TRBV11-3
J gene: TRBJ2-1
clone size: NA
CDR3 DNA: TGTGCCAGCAGCTTATGTCAAGGCAGGAGGACCGGCTACAATGAGCAGTTCTTC
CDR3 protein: CASSLCQGRRTGYNEQFF

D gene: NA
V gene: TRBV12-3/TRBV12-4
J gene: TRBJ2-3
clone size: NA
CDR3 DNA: TGTGCCAGCAGTTTAGATTTCGGGAGCACGGATATGCAGTATTTT
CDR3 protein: CASSLDFGSTDMQYF

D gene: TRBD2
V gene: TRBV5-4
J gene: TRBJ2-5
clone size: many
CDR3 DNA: TGTGCCAGCAGCGACCTCTCGCGGGAGTGGCAAGAGACCCAGTACTTC
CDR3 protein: CASSDLSREWQETQYF